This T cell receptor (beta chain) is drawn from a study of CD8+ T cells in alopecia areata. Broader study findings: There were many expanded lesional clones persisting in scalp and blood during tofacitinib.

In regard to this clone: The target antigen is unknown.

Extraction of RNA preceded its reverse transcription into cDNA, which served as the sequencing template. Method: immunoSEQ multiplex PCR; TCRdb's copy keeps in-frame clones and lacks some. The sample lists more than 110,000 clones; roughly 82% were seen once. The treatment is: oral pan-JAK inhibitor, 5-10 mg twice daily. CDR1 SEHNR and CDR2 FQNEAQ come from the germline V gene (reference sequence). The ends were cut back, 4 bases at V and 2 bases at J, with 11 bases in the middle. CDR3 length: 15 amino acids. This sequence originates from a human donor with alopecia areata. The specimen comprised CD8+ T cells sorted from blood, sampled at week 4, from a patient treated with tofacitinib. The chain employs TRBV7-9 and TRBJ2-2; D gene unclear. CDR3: CASSYLLLNTGELFF. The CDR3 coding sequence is TGTGCCAGCAGCTATTTACTACTTAACACCGGGGAGCTGTTTTTT.